This T cell receptor beta chain came from a study of tumor and adjacent non-tumor tissue in lung cancer. The CDR3 has 14 residues. CDR1 is DFQATT, CDR2 SNEGSKA, per germline (reference sequence). Trimming shortened V by 4 bases and J by 7 bases, and 17 bases separated the two germline ends. Three rounds of nested PCR, following a modified ARM-PCR protocol, produced the TCRbeta library. Using its own MiXCR run on the multiplex PCR reads, TCRdb lists one record per CDR3 protein. Of about 110,000 distinct CDR3 sequences listed, 60% to 80% are singletons. The template was RNA from unsorted bulk tissue. Distant lung tissue was collected more than 3 cm away from the tumor edge. On this clonotype itself: This may be a read error: a much more frequent sequence differs by one nucleotide.

The TCR comes from a man between 60 and 75 years old with non-small cell lung cancer. The V and J genes are TRBV20-1 and TRBJ2-1; D is unclear. The sample comprised distant non-tumor lung tissue. The CDR3: CSAIPPHLLNEQFF. CDR3 in DNA: TGCAGTGCTATACCTCCACACCTCTTAAATGAGCAGTTCTTC.